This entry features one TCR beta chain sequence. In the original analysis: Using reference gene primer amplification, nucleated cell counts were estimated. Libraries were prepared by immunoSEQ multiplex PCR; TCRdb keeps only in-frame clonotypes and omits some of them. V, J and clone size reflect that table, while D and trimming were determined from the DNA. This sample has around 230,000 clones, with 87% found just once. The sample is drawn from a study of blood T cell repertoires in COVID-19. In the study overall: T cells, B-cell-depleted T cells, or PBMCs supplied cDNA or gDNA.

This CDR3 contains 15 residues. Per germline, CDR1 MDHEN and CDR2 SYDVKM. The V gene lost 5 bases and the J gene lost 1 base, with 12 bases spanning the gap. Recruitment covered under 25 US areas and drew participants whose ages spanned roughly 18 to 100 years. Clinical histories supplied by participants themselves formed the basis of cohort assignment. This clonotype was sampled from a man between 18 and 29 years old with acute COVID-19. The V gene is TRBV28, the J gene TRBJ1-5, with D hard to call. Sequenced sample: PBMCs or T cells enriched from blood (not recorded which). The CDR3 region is CASSPLGRSNQPQHF. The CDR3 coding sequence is TGTGCCAGCAGTCCTCTGGGGAGAAGCAATCAGCCCCAGCATTTT.